These T cell receptor delta chains were read from a single sample in a study of Vδ1+ human thymocytes. With CATT, TCRdb re-called clones from the multiplex PCR reads. The sample yields roughly 56,000 delta-chain clones, about 15% seen once. The sample consisted of Vdelta1+ gamma-delta thymocytes from the thymus. Receptors were obtained from a girl under three years old who had congenital heart surgery. The CDR3 runs from the conserved cysteine through the conserved F or W. D genes are given only for firm matches. Clone size is given for some rows only: seen once, a few or many times, or a class if the clone is expanded.

- TRDJ1 - TRDV1 TGTGCTCTTGGGGAACTTGACTGCAGGCGGTTGCAGGGAACCCATCAGTACACCGATAAACTCATCTTT CALGELDCRRLQGTHQYTDKLIF
TRDD3 TRDJ1 - TRDV1 TGTGCTCTTGGGGAAGCCCCGCCACATGAAATCCTACTCAGTACTGGGGGATACTCGACCGATAAACTCATCTTT CALGEAPPHEILLSTGGYSTDKLIF
TRDD3 TRDJ1 - TRDV1 TGTGCTCTTGGGGAAGGGAAGGGAAAACAACGTGGGGGATCGGCTAAACTCATCTTT CALGEGKGKQRGGSAKLIF
- TRDJ1 - TRDV1 TGTGCTCTTGGGGATACGGCCTTCCTACTCCCCTTGTACTGGGGGTCGAATAAACTCATCTTT CALGDTAFLLPLYWGSNKLIF
- TRDJ1 - TRDV1 TGTGCTCTTGGGGAAGATTCCTCCCGTCGCATACTGGGACCCTATGGCTTGTACACCGATAAACTCATCTTT CALGEDSSRRILGPYGLYTDKLIF
TRDD3 TRDJ1 - TRDV1 TGTGCTCTTGGGGAACTGGGGGATACTTGCACCGATAAACTCATCTTT CALGELGDTCTDKLIF
TRDD3 TRDJ1 - TRDV1 TGTGCTCTTGGGGAACCATACACCGGAACTGGGGGATACAGTAAACTCATCTTT CALGEPYTGTGGYSKLIF
- TRDJ3 few TRDV2 TGTGCCTGTGGCACCGGTCTGGAAAGCTCCTGGGACACCCGACAGATGTTTTTC CACGTGLESSWDTRQMFF
TRDD3 TRDJ1 few TRDV1 TGTGCTCTTGGGGAACTAGGCCCATGTACTGGGGGATACGGTAAACTCATCTTT CALGELGPCTGGYGKLIF
- TRDJ1 few TRDV1 TGTGCTCTTGGGGAATTACGCAGGGACGCTAACAAACTCATCTTT CALGELRRDANKLIF
TRDD3 TRDJ1 many TRDV2 TGTGCCTGTGACACCGGGGGCTACTGGGGGATACCCACCGATAAACTCATCTTT CACDTGGYWGIPTDKLIF
TRDD3 TRDJ1 - TRDV1 TGTGCTCTTGGGAGCACCTTGGGCGACTGGGGGTACACCGATAAACTCATCTTT CALGSTLGDWGYTDKLIF
TRDD3 TRDJ1 few TRDV1 TGTGCTCTTGGGGCCGGGGCCTTCCGACGGGACTTTTTGGGGGATACGCGGGGTAAACTCATCTTT CALGAGAFRRDFLGDTRGKLIF
- TRDJ1 - TRDV1 TGTGCTCTTGGGGAACTTCTCCTTCCTACGTGGTACTGGGGGCCCCTCGATAAACTCATCTTT CALGELLLPTWYWGPLDKLIF
- TRDJ1 - TRDV1 TGTGCTCTTGGGACCATTGAGGACCGATTCGATAAACTCATCTTT CALGTIEDRFDKLIF
TRDD3 TRDJ1 few TRDV1 TGTGCTCTTGGGATTGCGGCCCGACCTCTTACTGGGGATCCGGGGATTTACACCGATAAACTCATCTTT CALGIAARPLTGDPGIYTDKLIF
TRDD3 TRDJ1 - TRDV1 TGTGCTCTTGGGGATCCCTTGACCGTCGTACTGGGGTCAGCGAAGGAACTCATCTTT CALGDPLTVVLGSAKELIF
TRDD3 TRDJ1 - TRDV1 TGTGCTCTTGGGGAACTAGTTCCGAGTCCTGTGGGGGATACGGAAGACTACACCGATAAACTCATCTTT CALGELVPSPVGDTEDYTDKLIF
- TRDJ1 - TRDV3 TGTGCCTTCCCCACCGATAAACTCATCTTT CAFPTDKLIF
- TRDJ1 few TRDV1 TGTGCTCTTGGGGAACGCACAACGGGGACCCCGTACACTTACACCGATAAACTCATCTTT CALGERTTGTPYTYTDKLIF
TRDD3 TRDJ1 - TRDV2 TGTGCCTGTGACACCGGTTACTGGGGGATTTCTCGGGGAGAATACATCGATAAACTCATCTTT CACDTGYWGISRGEYIDKLIF
TRDD3 TRDJ1 - TRDV1 TGTGCTCTTGGGGAACTCCCCTCCCTCGGGCTGGGGGATACCCGATACACCGATAAACTCATCTTT CALGELPSLGLGDTRYTDKLIF
TRDD3 TRDJ1 - TRDV1 TGTGCTCTTGGGGAACCCTCCCCAAGCTGGGGGACCTATAAACTCATCTTT CALGEPSPSWGTYKLIF
- TRDJ1 - TRDV1 TGTGCTCTTGGGGAGCGTTCTCTTGCCGATAAACTCATCTTT CALGERSLADKLIF
TRDD3 TRDJ1 few TRDV1 TGTGCTCTTGGGGAGAGCCTTCCTCCTGGGGGATATTCGACCGATAAACTCATCTTT CALGESLPPGGYSTDKLIF
TRDD3 TRDJ1 few TRDV1 TGTGCTCTTGGGGAACTCCAATTCCTCGGTCGCACCTACTGGGGGATCTCAAACCTCATCTTT CALGELQFLGRTYWGISNLIF
- TRDJ1 - TRDV2 TGTGCCTGTGGGAGACCTTCCTACAGGCAGTGGGGGATATACGAGTACACCGATAAACTCATCTTT CACGRPSYRQWGIYEYTDKLIF
TRDD3 TRDJ1 - TRDV2 TGTGCCTGTGACGACGACTGGGGTCGGGACACCGATAAACTCATCTTT CACDDDWGRDTDKLIF
- TRDJ1 few TRDV1 TGTGCTCTTGGGGAACTAGGAACGCGCCGCCGCCCGACCACCGATAAACTCATCTTT CALGELGTRRRPTTDKLIF
- TRDJ1 - TRDV1 TGTGCTCTTGGAAACCTTCCTAGTCTCTACTGGGGGAAGTACACCGATAAACTCATCTTT CALGNLPSLYWGKYTDKLIF
TRDD3 TRDJ1 - TRDV1 TGTGCTCTTGGGGAAAAAAGGACGGAACTACTGGGGGACAACACCGATAAACTCATCTTT CALGEKRTELLGDNTDKLIF
- TRDJ1 few TRDV1 TGTGCTCTTGGGGCTCCGTACACCGATAAACTCATCTTT CALGAPYTDKLIF
TRDD3 TRDJ1 few TRDV1 TGTGCTCTTGGGGACGGACCTACCTCCTGGGGGACGAACACCGATAAACTCATCTTT CALGDGPTSWGTNTDKLIF
- TRDJ1 few TRDV1 TGTGCTCTTGGGAGCCTTCCTAAGGCTTTACTGGGGGACCTGTACACCGATAAACTCATCTTT CALGSLPKALLGDLYTDKLIF
TRDD3 TRDJ1 - TRDV1 TGTGCTCTTGGGGAAGTTTACCCTTCTACTGGGGGAGACAGGGGCGATAAACTCATCTTT CALGEVYPSTGGDRGDKLIF
TRDD3 TRDJ1 few TRDV1 TGTGCTCTTGGGGGACTAAAACCGGGGGATACCACGTACACCGATAAACTCATCTTT CALGGLKPGDTTYTDKLIF
TRDD3 TRDJ1 - TRDV1 TGTGCTCTTGGGGAATACGACCCTGGGGGATCCCAGACGAAGTACACCGATAAACTCATCTTT CALGEYDPGGSQTKYTDKLIF
TRDD3 TRDJ1 few TRDV1 TGTGCTCTTGGGACTTACTCACCCCCACTACGGCGCTGGGGGATCACCGATAAACTCATCTTT CALGTYSPPLRRWGITDKLIF
- TRDJ1 few TRDV1 TGTGCTCTTGGGGAAAGCCTACCTTCCAGGGACGTTCCCAGCAACAAGTACACCGATAAACTCATCTTT CALGESLPSRDVPSNKYTDKLIF
TRDD3 TRDJ1 - TRDV1 TGTGCTCTTGGGAACCCGGTCTCCTCAATCAATACTGGGGGATACACCGATAAACTCATCTTT CALGNPVSSINTGGYTDKLIF
- TRDJ1 few TRDV1 TGTGCTCTTGGGGAATTTTTCGGCCTTACCCGGGTGGGGTACACCGATAAACTCATCTTT CALGEFFGLTRVGYTDKLIF
- TRDJ1 - TRDV1 TGTGCTCTTGGGGACCGGTACCCGGATGGTGGCACCGATAAACTCATCTTT CALGDRYPDGGTDKLIF
- TRDJ1 - TRDV1 - CALGFLQYLWDWGIRRNTDKLIF
- TRDJ1 - TRDV1 TGTGCTCTTGGGGAGCCGGTGCTGGGGACTTCCCTAGCTCCCGATAAACTCATCTTT CALGEPVLGTSLAPDKLIF